This entry lists 2 T cell receptor beta chains sequenced from one sample in a study of lymphopenia after photon versus proton radiotherapy. Assay: immunoSEQ multiplex PCR; the TCRdb copy retains only in-frame clones and omits some. The sample lists tens of thousands of clones, about 83% occurring once. This sample comprised peripheral blood, obtained from a patient treated with proton-based radiotherapy. Receptors originate from a woman aged 55 to 70 with cholangiocarcinoma. Some clones in this sample may be carry-over from other donors' samples.

This sequence joins TRBV4-1 and TRBJ1-4, with a tentative D call TRBD1 (5 bases). CDR1 and CDR2 from the germline V gene are MGHRA and YSYEKL. With 1 base removed from V and 8 bases from J, the gap between germline ends came to 14 bases. The CDR3 spans 15 residues. CDR3 nucleotides: TGCGCCAGCAGCCAAGTGGGACTAAAGCGGGAAAAACTGTTTTTT. Translated: CASSQVGLKREKLFF.

The chain employs TRBV6-1 and TRBJ1-5, with 9 bases identical to TRBD1. CDR1 is MNHNS, CDR2 SASEGT, per germline. The length of the CDR3 is 14 residues. Trimming cost V 11 bases and J 11 bases; bases outside gene matches: 16. CDR3 sequence reads: CASNGQGNPRAQHF. The CDR3 DNA reads as TGTGCCTCAAATGGACAGGGGAATCCTAGGGCCCAGCATTTT.